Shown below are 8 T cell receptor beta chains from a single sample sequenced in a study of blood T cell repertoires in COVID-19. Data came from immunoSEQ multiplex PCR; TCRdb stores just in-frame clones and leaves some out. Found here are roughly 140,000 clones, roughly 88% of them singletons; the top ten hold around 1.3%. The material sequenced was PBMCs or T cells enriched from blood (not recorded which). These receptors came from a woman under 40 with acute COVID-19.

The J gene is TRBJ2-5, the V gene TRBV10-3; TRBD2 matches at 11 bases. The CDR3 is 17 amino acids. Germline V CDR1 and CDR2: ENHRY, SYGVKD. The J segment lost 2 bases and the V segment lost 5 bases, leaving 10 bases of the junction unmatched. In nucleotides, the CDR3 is TGTGCCATCAGTAACAGACCGATAGCGGGAGGGCAAGAGACCCAGTACTTC. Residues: CAISNRPIAGGQETQYF.

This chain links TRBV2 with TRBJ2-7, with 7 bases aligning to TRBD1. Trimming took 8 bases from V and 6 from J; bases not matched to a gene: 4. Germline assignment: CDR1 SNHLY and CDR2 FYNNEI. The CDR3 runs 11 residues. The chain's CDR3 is CASSQGSEQYF. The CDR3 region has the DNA TGTGCCAGCTCACAGGGGAGCGAGCAGTACTTC.

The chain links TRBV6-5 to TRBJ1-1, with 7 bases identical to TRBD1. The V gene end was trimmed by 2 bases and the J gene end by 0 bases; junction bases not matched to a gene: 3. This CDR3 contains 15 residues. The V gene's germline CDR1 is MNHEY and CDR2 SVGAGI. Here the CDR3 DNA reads TGTGCCAGCAGTTACGGGACAGAGATGAACACTGAAGCTTTCTTT. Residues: CASSYGTEMNTEAFF.

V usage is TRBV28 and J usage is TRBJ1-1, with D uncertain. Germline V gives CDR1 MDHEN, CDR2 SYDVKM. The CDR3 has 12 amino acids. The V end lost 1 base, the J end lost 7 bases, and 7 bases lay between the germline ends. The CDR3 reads CASSLSVREAFF. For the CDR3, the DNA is TGTGCCAGCAGTTTATCGGTTCGTGAAGCTTTCTTT.

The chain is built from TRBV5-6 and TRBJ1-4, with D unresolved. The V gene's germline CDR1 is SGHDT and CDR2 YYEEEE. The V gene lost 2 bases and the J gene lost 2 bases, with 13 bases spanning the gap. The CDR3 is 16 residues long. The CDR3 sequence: CASSFSVSGTNEKLFF. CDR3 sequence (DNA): TGTGCCAGCAGCTTCAGTGTAAGCGGGACTAATGAAAAACTGTTTTTT.

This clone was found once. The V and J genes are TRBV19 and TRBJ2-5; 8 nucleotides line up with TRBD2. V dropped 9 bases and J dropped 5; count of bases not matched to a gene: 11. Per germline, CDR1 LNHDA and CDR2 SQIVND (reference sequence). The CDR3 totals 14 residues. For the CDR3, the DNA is TGTGCCAGCTCGGGAGGGCTAGTGTGGGAGACCCAGTACTTC. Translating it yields CASSGGLVWETQYF.

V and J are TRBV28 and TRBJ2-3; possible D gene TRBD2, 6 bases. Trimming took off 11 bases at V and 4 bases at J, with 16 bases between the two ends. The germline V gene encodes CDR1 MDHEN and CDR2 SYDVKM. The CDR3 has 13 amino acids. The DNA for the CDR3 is TGTGCCCTCGGAGGGCCGCTCCCAGATACGCAGTATTTT. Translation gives CALGGPLPDTQYF. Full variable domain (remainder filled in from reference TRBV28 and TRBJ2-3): DVKVTQSSRYLVKRTGEKVFLECVQDMDHENMFWYRQDPGLGLRLIYFSYDVKMKEKGDIPEGYSVSREKKERFSLILESASTNQTSMYLCALGGPLPDTQYFGPGTRLTVL.

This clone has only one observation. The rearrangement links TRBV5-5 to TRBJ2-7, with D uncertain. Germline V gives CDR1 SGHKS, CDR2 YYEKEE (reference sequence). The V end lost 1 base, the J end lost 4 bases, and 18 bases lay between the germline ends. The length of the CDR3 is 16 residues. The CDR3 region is CASSLSGQLTVYEQYF. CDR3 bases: TGTGCCAGCAGCTTGTCTGGGCAGCTAACAGTTTACGAGCAGTACTTC.